This entry lists 15 T cell receptor beta chains sequenced from one sample in a study of T-cell reconstitution after alpha-beta-depleted transplantation in children. The TCRbeta library incorporated unique molecular identifiers. MiXCR, run by TCRdb on the PCR reads, gives a single entry per CDR3 protein. The data hold roughly 790,000 distinct CDR3 sequences, with under 20% observed a single time. This specimen consisted of PBMCs, mostly from graft donor cells, obtained 360 days after TCRalphabeta/CD19-depleted stem cell transplant. These receptors were obtained from a male patient younger than 18 who had a stem cell transplant for acute lymphoblastic leukemia, so the T cells may come from the graft donor.

This clonotype was recorded only once. The chain combines TRBV25-1 with TRBJ1-4; maybe TRBD1 (6 bases). Germline assignment: CDR1 MGHDK and CDR2 SYGVNS. There are 13 residues in the CDR3. The ends were cut back, 4 bases at V and 8 bases at J, with 11 bases in the middle. CDR3 DNA sequence: TGTGCCAGCAGTGCGCCAGGGGCGGAAAAACTGTTTTTT. Translation gives CASSAPGAEKLFF.

V gene TRBV5-5 combines with J gene TRBJ2-2, with D possibly matching TRBD1 (5 bases). V was shortened by 2 bases and J by 3 bases, with 14 bases between the two germline ends. Germline loops: CDR1 SGHKS, CDR2 YYEKEE (reference sequence). This CDR3 region has 16 residues. The CDR3 spells CASSFQGFQHTGELFF. DNA for the CDR3: TGTGCCAGCAGCTTCCAGGGTTTCCAACACACCGGGGAGCTGTTTTTT.

This clonotype was observed at least ten times. V gene TRBV6-2 or TRBV6-3 combines with J gene TRBJ2-1; possibly TRBD2 for D (6 bases). With 4 bases removed from V and 8 bases from J, the gap between germline ends came to 9 bases. Germline V CDR1 and CDR2: MNHEY, SVGEGT. CDR3 size: 12 residues. Here the CDR3 DNA reads TGTGCCAGCAGTTCGGGGGTCGATGAGCAGTTCTTC. This encodes CASSSGVDEQFF.

This clonotype appeared many times. This rearrangement joins TRBV5-1 to TRBJ2-4, with 7 bases aligning to TRBD2. Unmatched junction bases numbered 4, after V lost 3 bases and J lost 1 base. The length of the CDR3 is 15 residues. CDR1 and CDR2 (germline): SGHRS, YFSETQ. The CDR3 spells CASSSTSAAKNIQYF. The CDR3 region has the DNA TGCGCCAGCAGCTCTACTAGCGCCGCCAAAAACATTCAGTACTTC. Looking up the rest from reference TRBV5-1 and TRBJ2-4 gives the full variable domain: KAGVTQTPRYLIKTRGQQVTLSCSPISGHRSVSWYQQTPGQGLQFLFEYFSETQRNKGNFPGRFSGRQFSNSRSEMNVSTLELGDSALYLCASSSTSAAKNIQYFGAGTRLSVL.

This clonotype was counted only a few times. J is TRBJ2-2 and V is TRBV3-1; D remains ambiguous. Trimming cost V 3 bases and J 0 bases, with 11 bases left between them. This CDR3 comprises 16 residues. Germline CDR1 and CDR2: LGHDT and YNNKEL (reference sequence). CDR3 nucleotide sequence: TGTGCCAGCAGCCATAGTACCGGACCGAACACCGGGGAGCTGTTTTTT. It encodes CASSHSTGPNTGELFF. Using reference TRBV3-1 and TRBJ2-2 for the parts outside the CDR3, the full variable domain is DTAVSQTPKYLVTQMGNDKSIKCEQNLGHDTMYWYKQDSKKFLKIMFSYNNKELIINETVPNRFSPKSPDKAHLNLHINSLELGDSAVYFCASSHSTGPNTGELFFGEGSRLTVL.

A few counts support this clonotype. V and J are TRBV20-1 and TRBJ2-6; D gene ambiguous. V was shortened by 3 bases and J by 2 bases, with 14 bases between the two germline ends. CDR1 and CDR2 from the germline V gene are DFQATT and SNEGSKA (reference sequence). This CDR3 comprises 16 residues. In DNA form, the CDR3 reads TGCAGTGCTAGCGGGTTCCAAGCAGCTGGGGCCAACGTCCTGACTTTC. Translating it yields CSASGFQAAGANVLTF.

The table lists this clonotype with many counts. This chain joins TRBV20-1 and TRBJ1-2; D gene unclear. CDR3 size: 13 residues. V lost 1 base and J lost 5, with 11 bases in between. Per germline, CDR1 DFQATT and CDR2 SNEGSKA (reference sequence). CDR3: CSARALGWYGYTF. CDR3 nucleotide sequence: TGCAGTGCTAGAGCCTTGGGGTGGTATGGCTACACCTTC.

V and J are TRBV29-1 and TRBJ1-2; 7 bases line up with TRBD1. CDR3 length: 14 amino acids. Germline trimming cut 6 bases from V and 2 bases from J; bases unmatched to any gene: 9. Germline loops: CDR1 SQVTM, CDR2 ANQGSEA. CDR3 in amino acids: CSVLLGTANYGYTF. DNA for the CDR3: TGCAGCGTGTTACTTGGGACAGCCAACTATGGCTACACCTTC.

CDR3 amino acids: CASSFRRDEQYF. In DNA, the CDR3 is TGTGCCAGCAGTTTTCGCCGGGACGAGCAGTACTTC. The chain joins TRBV12-3 or TRBV12-4 to TRBJ2-7; D ambiguous. V lost 3 bases to trimming and J lost 5 bases, with 8 bases between them. CDR3 length: 12 amino acids.

The rearrangement uses TRBV12-3 or TRBV12-4 and TRBJ1-3; 8 bases map to TRBD1. This CDR3 contains 14 residues. J was trimmed by 2 bases and V by 7 bases; bases with no gene match: 4. The CDR3 DNA reads TGTGCCAGCAATACAGGGGGAGCTGGAAACACCATATATTTT. Protein sequence: CASNTGGAGNTIYF.

The chain couples TRBV7-2 to TRBJ2-4; 12 positions match TRBD2. This CDR3 spans 20 amino acids. The ends lost 0 bases at V and 1 base at J; junction bases unmatched: 10. CDR1 and CDR2 from the germline V gene are SGHTA and FQGNSA. The DNA for the CDR3 is TGTGCCAGCAGCTTAGCGAGGCTAGCGGGAGGGCCACCGGCCAAAAACATTCAGTACTTC. This codes for CASSLARLAGGPPAKNIQYF.

This clonotype was recorded a few times. This sequence joins TRBV5-1 and TRBJ2-5; TRBD1 matches at 12 bases. The CDR3 extends over 14 amino acids. Germline loops: CDR1 SGHRS, CDR2 YFSETQ. V was pared by 4 bases and J by 7 bases, with 5 bases of the junction left unmatched. CDR3 region: CASSGDRGQWTQYF. The CDR3 DNA sequence: TGCGCCAGCAGCGGGGACAGGGGGCAGTGGACCCAGTACTTC. Looking up the rest from reference TRBV5-1 and TRBJ2-5 gives the full variable domain: KAGVTQTPRYLIKTRGQQVTLSCSPISGHRSVSWYQQTPGQGLQFLFEYFSETQRNKGNFPGRFSGRQFSNSRSEMNVSTLELGDSALYLCASSGDRGQWTQYFGPGTRLLVL.

Ten or more counts support this clonotype. The rearrangement links TRBV7-7 to TRBJ2-2; tentative D call: TRBD2 (6 bases). In germline, CDR1 is SSHAT, CDR2 FNYEAQ (reference sequence). V gave up 4 bases and J gave up 2 bases, with 14 bases separating them. CDR3 length: 16 amino acids. The CDR3 here is CASSSATSINTGELFF. The CDR3 DNA is TGTGCCAGCAGCTCCGCGACTAGTATAAACACCGGGGAGCTGTTTTTT.

This chain connects TRBV5-1 to TRBJ2-1; weak D call: TRBD1 (6 bases). The length of the CDR3 is 16 residues. Trimming cost V 3 bases and J 0 bases, with 13 bases left between them. CDR1 is SGHRS, CDR2 YFSETQ, per germline. The chain's CDR3 is CASSSRGSTSYNEQFF. CDR3 coding DNA: TGCGCCAGCAGCTCAAGGGGGAGCACCTCCTACAATGAGCAGTTCTTC. The whole variable domain, remainder taken from reference TRBV5-1 and TRBJ2-1, is KAGVTQTPRYLIKTRGQQVTLSCSPISGHRSVSWYQQTPGQGLQFLFEYFSETQRNKGNFPGRFSGRQFSNSRSEMNVSTLELGDSALYLCASSSRGSTSYNEQFFGPGTRLTVL.

This chain connects TRBV6-5 to TRBJ2-2, with unresolved D. With 2 bases removed from V and 6 bases from J, the gap between germline ends came to 7 bases. Germline V lookup: CDR1 MNHEY, CDR2 SVGAGI. The CDR3 spans 13 residues. The chain's CDR3 is CASSYGVPGELFF. Written as DNA, the CDR3 is TGTGCCAGCAGTTACGGCGTCCCCGGGGAGCTGTTTTTT.